What follows are 23 T cell receptor beta chains derived from one specimen sequenced in a study of T cell changes during pregnancy in multiple sclerosis. Profiled with immunoSEQ multiplex PCR; TCRdb holds only in-frame clones, not every one. The data show approximately 37,000 clones, about 92% seen once. Sequencing used CD4+ T cells from peripheral blood mononuclear cells, obtained in the third trimester of pregnancy. All receptors come from a female donor with multiple sclerosis, enrolled in a pregnancy study.

The V call is TRBV28, the J call TRBJ2-6, with D tentatively TRBD1 (6 bases). This CDR3 contains 15 residues. Between the trimmed V and J ends, which lost 5 bases and 0 bases, there was a span of 8 bases. Germline V gives CDR1 MDHEN, CDR2 SYDVKM. CDR3 sequence (DNA): TGTGCCAGCAGTGAAGGGGGCTCTGGGGCCAACGTCCTGACTTTC. Protein sequence: CASSEGGSGANVLTF. Complete variable domain (other parts from reference TRBV28 and TRBJ2-6): DVKVTQSSRYLVKRTGEKVFLECVQDMDHENMFWYRQDPGLGLRLIYFSYDVKMKEKGDIPEGYSVSREKKERFSLILESASTNQTSMYLCASSEGGSGANVLTFGAGSRLTVL.

The chain links TRBV5-1 to TRBJ2-3, with 9 bases identical to TRBD1. CDR3 length: 15 residues. V dropped 0 bases and J dropped 4; count of bases not matched to a gene: 3. Germline loops: CDR1 SGHRS, CDR2 YFSETQ. The CDR3, as DNA: TGCGCCAGCAGCTTGGAACAGGGGGCCTCAGATACGCAGTATTTT. Its protein product is CASSLEQGASDTQYF.

The chain recombines TRBV7-2 with TRBJ1-6, with D perhaps TRBD1 (6 bases). Trimming stripped 4 bases from V and 11 bases from J, with 21 bases between. The CDR3 consists of 16 residues. Germline V lookup: CDR1 SGHTA, CDR2 FQGNSA. CDR3: CASSSRGGTPRTPLHF. The CDR3, as DNA: TGTGCCAGCAGCTCGAGGGGGGGGACACCCCGCACACCCCTCCACTTT.

This clone showed up just a few times. V is TRBV13 and J is TRBJ2-7; 8 bases align to TRBD1. Germline V gives CDR1 PRHDT, CDR2 FYEKMQ (reference sequence). Trimming took 9 bases from V and 2 from J; bases not matched to a gene: 9. CDR3 size: 14 residues. The CDR3 loop reads CASRKGQATYEQYF. CDR3 sequence (DNA): TGTGCCAGTCGAAAGGGACAGGCGACCTACGAGCAGTACTTC.

The genes are TRBV19 and TRBJ2-4; 7 nucleotides align to TRBD2. This CDR3 contains 17 residues. J was trimmed by 0 bases and V by 2 bases; bases with no gene match: 7. From germline, CDR1 is LNHDA and CDR2 SQIVND (reference sequence). In nucleotides, the CDR3 is TGTGCCAGTAGTATAATCCGGGAGGTTATAGCCAAAAACATTCAGTACTTC. It encodes CASSIIREVIAKNIQYF.

This clone was seen only a few times. J is TRBJ2-7 and V is TRBV11-2; possible D gene TRBD1, 5 bases. The CDR3 is 14 amino acids. Trimming pared 5 bases from V and 6 bases from J, leaving 17 bases between. Germline assignment: CDR1 SGHAT and CDR2 FQNNGV. CDR3 in amino acids: CASSRGRGSTEQYF. DNA for the CDR3: TGTGCCAGCAGCCGAGGTAGGGGCTCCACCGAGCAGTACTTC.

This clone appeared a single time. The chain couples TRBV19 to TRBJ1-6; 9 nucleotides align to TRBD1. V shed 1 base and J 4 bases; nucleotides not matched to a gene: 5. This CDR3 has 17 amino acids. From germline, CDR1 is LNHDA and CDR2 SQIVND (reference sequence). CDR3 nucleotides: TGTGCCAGTAGTATAGGGTTAGGACAGGGGTATAATTCACCCCTCCACTTT. Its protein product is CASSIGLGQGYNSPLHF. Variable domain in full (rest from reference TRBV19 and TRBJ1-6): DGGITQSPKYLFRKEGQNVTLSCEQNLNHDAMYWYRQDPGQGLRLIYYSQIVNDFQKGDIAEGYSVSREKKESFPLTVTSAQKNPTAFYLCASSIGLGQGYNSPLHFGNGTRLTVT.

The chain combines TRBV7-3 with TRBJ1-5, with D tentatively TRBD1 (5 bases). The CDR3 has 15 residues. Germline-derived CDR1 and CDR2 are SGHTA and FQGTGA. The V end was cut by 1 base, the J end by 6 bases, with 13 bases between. The CDR3 protein is CASSLNGGTGQPQHF. DNA for the CDR3: TGTGCCAGCAGCTTAAATGGGGGGACCGGTCAGCCCCAGCATTTT.

The chain employs TRBV30 and TRBJ2-6; D might be TRBD2 (5 bases). Germline assignment: CDR1 GTSNPN and CDR2 SVGIG (reference sequence). V was pared by 5 bases and J by 3 bases, with 11 bases between. The CDR3 covers 14 residues. CDR3 nucleotides: TGTGCCTGGGGCACGGGGTATGGGGCCAACGTCCTGACTTTC. Amino acids: CAWGTGYGANVLTF.

V is TRBV5-4 and J is TRBJ2-1; 10 nucleotides line up with TRBD2. CDR1 and CDR2 from the germline V gene are SGHNT and YYREEE (reference sequence). This CDR3 is 16 amino acids long. V gave up 4 bases and J gave up 0 bases; unmatched junction bases: 4. The CDR3 protein is CASSPSGGSSYNEQFF. In nucleotides, the CDR3 is TGTGCCAGCAGCCCTAGCGGGGGTAGCTCCTACAATGAGCAGTTCTTC.

The gene calls are TRBV28 and TRBJ2-1, with 7 nucleotides matching TRBD2. This CDR3 contains 15 residues. Germline CDR1 reads MDHEN; CDR2 reads SYDVKM. V gave up 7 bases and J gave up 6 bases; unmatched junction bases: 12. The CDR3 nucleotides are TGTGCCAGCAACGAAGTCGGACTAGTGGGCAATGAGCAGTTCTTC. This encodes CASNEVGLVGNEQFF.

This rearrangement joins TRBV6-5 to TRBJ1-1, with D possibly matching TRBD1 (6 bases). Trimming shortened V by 0 bases and J by 4 bases, and 9 bases separated the two germline ends. The CDR3 covers 14 residues. Germline lookup yields CDR1 MNHEY and CDR2 SVGAGI. In DNA form, the CDR3 reads TGTGCCAGCAGTTACTCCCAGGGGCTCACTGAAGCTTTCTTT. This codes for CASSYSQGLTEAFF.

The CDR3: CSVRRDRASYEQYF. The CDR3 DNA reads TGCAGCGTCAGACGGGACAGGGCATCCTACGAGCAGTACTTC. The chain carries TRBV29-1 and TRBJ2-7; 9 bases align to TRBD1. The germline V gene encodes CDR1 SQVTM and CDR2 ANQGSEA. V was pared by 6 bases and J by 1 base, with 7 bases of the junction left unmatched. The CDR3 consists of 14 residues.

In DNA, the CDR3 is TGTGCCAGCAGCGGGGGGGCGGGACGTTTTCAAGAGACCCAGTACTTC. Translating it yields CASSGGAGRFQETQYF. The rearrangement links TRBV7-8 to TRBJ2-5, with D tentatively TRBD2 (7 bases). Germline values: CDR1 SGHVS, CDR2 FQNEAQ. Trimming took off 5 bases at V and 2 bases at J, with 18 bases between the two ends. This CDR3 is built from 16 residues.

The V call is TRBV9, the J call TRBJ2-3; tentative D call: TRBD1 (5 bases). The V gene's germline CDR1 is SGDLS and CDR2 YYNGEE. V was trimmed by 0 bases and J by 0 bases, leaving 8 bases between them. The CDR3 has 15 amino acids. CDR3: CASSVVRGSTDTQYF. As DNA, the CDR3 is TGTGCCAGCAGCGTAGTAAGGGGCAGCACAGATACGCAGTATTTT. Supplemented by reference TRBV9 and TRBJ2-3, the full variable domain reads DSGVTQTPKHLITATGQRVTLRCSPRSGDLSVYWYQQSLDQGLQFLIQYYNGEERAKGNILERFSAQQFPDLHSELNLSSLELGDSALYFCASSVVRGSTDTQYFGPGTRLTVL.

The J gene is TRBJ1-4, the V gene TRBV15, with 7 nucleotides matching TRBD1. The trim removed 3 bases at V and 6 bases at J, leaving 7 bases unmatched. The CDR3 contains 15 residues. CDR1 and CDR2 from the germline V gene are LNHNV and YYDKDF (reference sequence). The CDR3 DNA is TGTGCCACCAGCAGGACAGGGTGGGAGGATGAAAAACTGTTTTTT. Translated: CATSRTGWEDEKLFF.

The chain recombines TRBV9 with TRBJ2-3; 10 bases are shared with TRBD2. This CDR3 contains 17 residues. Losses at the gene ends were 4 bases for V and 2 bases for J; bases not matched to a gene: 10. The germline V gene has CDR1 SGDLS and CDR2 YYNGEE. In DNA form, the CDR3 reads TGTGCCAGCAGCCAGGGCCTAGCGGGGGCCCTCACAGATACGCAGTATTTT. Encoded protein: CASSQGLAGALTDTQYF.

The V call is TRBV27, the J call TRBJ2-7; 12 nucleotides match TRBD2. With V trimmed by 4 bases and J by 4 bases, 5 bases remained unmatched. The germline CDR1 and CDR2 sequences are MNHEY and SMNVEV (reference sequence). The CDR3 has 15 amino acids. The CDR3 loop reads CASSSRTSGIYEQYF. The CDR3 nucleotides read TGTGCCAGCAGTTCCAGGACTAGCGGGATATACGAGCAGTACTTC.

This chain links TRBV5-1 with TRBJ2-7; maybe TRBD2 (5 bases). Trimming left V 4 bases short and J 2 bases short, with 16 bases between. The CDR3 totals 15 residues. Looked up from germline, CDR1 is SGHRS and CDR2 is YFSETQ. In DNA form, the CDR3 reads TGCGCCAGCAGCCGCACCCCGGAGGCTCCCTACGAGCAGTACTTC. This sequence encodes CASSRTPEAPYEQYF.

V is TRBV6-5 and J is TRBJ2-5; TRBD1 agrees at 9 bases. The germline V gene has CDR1 MNHEY and CDR2 SVGAGI. Trimming at V came to 6 bases and at J to 11 bases, leaving 13 bases not matched to a gene. The CDR3 runs to 14 residues. The CDR3 is CASSIQGAFVEQYF. The CDR3 DNA is TGTGCCAGCAGCATACAGGGGGCGTTCGTGGAGCAGTACTTC.

The V and J genes are TRBV7-9 and TRBJ2-5, with TRBD2 matching over 8 bases. CDR3 length: 14 residues. J lost 5 bases, V lost 1 base, and 3 bases had no gene match. The germline V gene has CDR1 SEHNR and CDR2 FQNEAQ (reference sequence). The CDR3: CASSLEAGVETQYF. The CDR3, as DNA: TGTGCCAGCAGCTTAGAAGCGGGAGTGGAGACCCAGTACTTC.

With respect to this clone: An end of the junction differs from the germline gene, which may be a read error. The same CDR3 is also encoded by other DNA sequences in this sample. The rearrangement joins TRBV6-6 to TRBJ1-1, with D maybe TRBD1 (6 bases). The CDR3 runs 15 residues. Germline V gene data show CDR1 as MNHNY and CDR2 as SVGAGI (reference sequence). The chain's CDR3 is CASRPIGQPHTEAFF. The CDR3 nucleotides are TGTGCCAGCAGACCCATCGGACAGCCACACACTGAAGCCTTCTTT.

The chain has TRBV10-3 and TRBJ1-4, with no clear D. Germline values: CDR1 ENHRY, CDR2 SYGVKD. This CDR3 comprises 14 residues. V was pared by 2 bases and J by 1 base, with 5 bases between. The CDR3 is CAISESQTNEKLFF. The CDR3 DNA reads TGTGCCATCAGTGAGAGCCAAACTAATGAAAAACTGTTTTTT.